This TCR beta chain was identified in a study of response to subunit inactivated influenza vaccine. Ten or more counts support this clonotype. Its antigen is still unknown. TCRdb re-derived calls from the RT-PCR reads in MiXCR, one entry per CDR3 protein. The table has about 480,000 distinct CDR3 sequences, approximately 11% seen once. This CDR3 contains 16 residues. Germline V gene lookup returns CDR1 SQVTM and CDR2 ANQGSEA. Trimming took 4 bases from V and 6 from J; bases not matched to a gene: 13. Study results and limitations: With each seasonal influenza vaccination, the authors suggested, few new T cells are recruited.

The sequencing here drew on PBMCs from blood, taken about 40 days after vaccination. The TCR originated in a middle-aged man who received an inactivated influenza vaccine. This chain uses TRBV29-1 with TRBJ2-7; TRBD1 matches at 12 bases. The DNA for the CDR3 is TGCAGCGTTGTAGGGGCGGGACAGGGGGCGACCTTCGAGCAGTACTTC. Its protein is CSVVGAGQGATFEQYF.